A selection of T cell receptor beta chains follows, all from one sample in a study of shared clonotypes between healthy human individuals. Using immunoSEQ multiplex PCR, the repertoire was profiled, and TCRdb retains in-frame clones only, with some absent. Of some 2.3 million clones listed, just over 90% are singletons. The sequenced sample was naive CD4+ T cells from PBMCs. Receptor source: a man younger than 35 in good health. Some clones in this sample may be carry-over from other donors' samples. CDR3s include the opening cysteine and the closing phenylalanine or tryptophan. Fields, in order: clone size, V gene, J gene, D gene, CDR3 protein, CDR3 DNA. D genes are given only for firm matches. Clone size is stated in some rows and not others, as once, few, many or a class when expanded.

size: NA
V: TRBV28
J: TRBJ2-7
D: TRBD1
CDR3: CASSAPPGQGVQYF
DNA: TGTGCCAGCAGTGCGCCCCCGGGACAGGGGGTCCAGTACTTC

size: NA
V: TRBV5-1
J: TRBJ1-2
D: NA
CDR3: CASSSGQPNYGYTF
DNA: TGCGCCAGCAGCTCCGGACAGCCTAACTATGGCTACACCTTC

size: NA
V: TRBV9
J: TRBJ2-2
D: NA
CDR3: CASSVVSAPGELFF
DNA: TGTGCCAGCAGCGTAGTAAGCGCTCCCGGGGAGCTGTTTTTT

size: NA
V: TRBV18
J: TRBJ1-1
D: NA
CDR3: CASSPVQGRGMNTEAFF
DNA: TGTGCCAGCTCGCCCGTCCAAGGGCGGGGGATGAACACTGAAGCTTTCTTT

size: NA
V: TRBV19
J: TRBJ1-2
D: TRBD1
CDR3: CASSTMDRGDYGYTF
DNA: TGTGCCAGTAGTACCATGGACAGGGGGGACTATGGCTACACCTTC

size: NA
V: TRBV9
J: TRBJ2-3
D: NA
CDR3: CASSVTGNTDTQYF
DNA: TGTGCCAGCAGCGTTACGGGTAACACAGATACGCAGTATTTT

size: NA
V: TRBV27
J: TRBJ2-2
D: NA
CDR3: CASSFYRAGVTGELFF
DNA: TGTGCCAGCAGTTTTTACAGGGCTGGAGTCACCGGGGAGCTGTTTTTT

size: NA
V: TRBV5-1
J: TRBJ2-7
D: NA
CDR3: CASRVVYRTLYEQYF
DNA: TGCGCCAGCAGGGTTGTCTACCGTACCCTCTACGAGCAGTACTTC

size: NA
V: TRBV7-2
J: TRBJ1-2
D: TRBD1
CDR3: CASSSGQGRGYTF
DNA: TGTGCCAGCAGCTCCGGACAGGGGCGCGGCTACACCTTC

size: NA
V: TRBV5-4
J: TRBJ1-4
D: NA
CDR3: CASSPGGVSEKLFF
DNA: TGTGCCAGCAGCCCCGGGGGGGTCTCAGAAAAACTGTTTTTT

size: NA
V: TRBV5-1
J: TRBJ2-5
D: TRBD2
CDR3: CASSLVPSGSVETQYF
DNA: TGCGCCAGCAGCTTGGTGCCTAGCGGGAGTGTCGAGACCCAGTACTTC

size: NA
V: TRBV28
J: TRBJ2-2
D: TRBD1
CDR3: CASRVGQGTGELFF
DNA: TGTGCCAGCAGGGTCGGACAGGGAACCGGGGAGCTGTTTTTT

size: NA
V: TRBV7-2
J: TRBJ2-7
D: NA
CDR3: CASSIKASRSSYEQYF
DNA: TGTGCCAGCAGCATAAAGGCTAGCAGGAGCTCCTACGAGCAGTACTTC

size: NA
V: TRBV14
J: TRBJ2-7
D: NA
CDR3: CAPVPQRGSGRYEQYF
DNA: TGTGCCCCAGTACCCCAACGGGGGTCGGGTAGATACGAGCAGTACTTC

size: NA
V: TRBV6-5
J: TRBJ2-4
D: NA
CDR3: CASAPGAQGIIQYF
DNA: TGTGCCAGCGCCCCTGGCGCGCAGGGGATTATTCAGTACTTC

size: NA
V: TRBV7-3
J: TRBJ1-1
D: NA
CDR3: CASSLQGRHTEAFF
DNA: TGTGCCAGCAGCCTACAGGGCCGTCACACTGAAGCTTTCTTT

size: NA
V: TRBV7-3
J: TRBJ2-1
D: NA
CDR3: CASSLPPNNEQFF
DNA: TGTGCCAGCAGCTTACCCCCGAACAATGAGCAGTTCTTC

size: NA
V: TRBV28
J: TRBJ2-2
D: NA
CDR3: CASSSSYPGELFF
DNA: TGTGCCAGCAGTTCTTCTTACCCCGGGGAGCTGTTTTTT

size: NA
V: TRBV2
J: TRBJ1-5
D: NA
CDR3: CASRYNQPQHF
DNA: TGTGCCAGCAGGTACAATCAGCCCCAGCATTTT

size: NA
V: TRBV2
J: TRBJ2-4
D: TRBD1
CDR3: CASSEHLGTGAKNIQYF
DNA: TGTGCCAGCAGTGAACATTTAGGGACAGGGGCTAAAAACATTCAGTACTTC

size: NA
V: TRBV28
J: TRBJ1-3
D: NA
CDR3: CASSLSLNSLGNTIYF
DNA: TGTGCCAGCAGTTTATCATTGAATTCCCTCGGAAACACCATATATTTT

size: few
V: TRBV2
J: TRBJ2-2
D: NA
CDR3: CASSVWGGELFF
DNA: TGTGCCAGCAGTGTATGGGGCGGGGAGCTGTTTTTT

size: NA
V: TRBV6-6
J: TRBJ2-5
D: TRBD1
CDR3: CASSGDRARETQYF
DNA: TGTGCCAGCAGTGGGGACAGGGCGAGGGAGACCCAGTACTTC

size: NA
V: TRBV5-1
J: TRBJ2-5
D: NA
CDR3: CASSLGQGGTQYF
DNA: TGCGCCAGCAGCTTGGGTCAGGGGGGGACCCAGTACTTC

size: NA
V: TRBV6-1
J: TRBJ2-7
D: NA
CDR3: CASRQGGGHEQYF
DNA: TGTGCCAGCAGACAGGGTGGTGGGCACGAGCAGTACTTC

size: once
V: TRBV16
J: TRBJ1-2
D: TRBD1
CDR3: CASSPPGQGHGYTF
DNA: TGTGCCAGCAGCCCTCCGGGACAGGGCCATGGCTACACCTTC

size: once
V: TRBV2
J: TRBJ1-4
D: TRBD1
CDR3: CASRTGTENEKLFF
DNA: TGTGCCAGCAGGACCGGGACAGAAAATGAAAAACTGTTTTTT

size: once
V: TRBV4-1
J: TRBJ1-1
D: NA
CDR3: CASRWWGGRESTEAFF
DNA: TGCGCCAGCCGGTGGTGGGGGGGTAGAGAGTCCACTGAAGCTTTCTTT

size: NA
V: TRBV11-2
J: TRBJ1-4
D: NA
CDR3: CASSLDIPGVNEKLFF
DNA: TGTGCCAGCAGCTTAGATATTCCAGGGGTTAATGAAAAACTGTTTTTT

size: NA
V: TRBV6-5
J: TRBJ1-2
D: TRBD1
CDR3: CASSLGQVYGYTF
DNA: TGTGCCAGCAGTTTGGGACAGGTCTATGGCTACACCTTC

size: NA
V: TRBV5-4
J: TRBJ2-3
D: TRBD1
CDR3: CASSSDRATDTQYF
DNA: TGTGCCAGCAGCTCGGACAGGGCCACAGATACGCAGTATTTT

size: NA
V: TRBV9
J: TRBJ2-2
D: TRBD1
CDR3: CASSPQGTSNTGELFF
DNA: TGTGCCAGCAGCCCACAGGGGACATCGAACACCGGGGAGCTGTTTTTT

size: few
V: TRBV9
J: TRBJ1-1
D: TRBD1
CDR3: CASSVQGAMNTEAFF
DNA: TGTGCCAGCAGCGTTCAGGGGGCTATGAACACTGAAGCTTTCTTT

size: NA
V: TRBV4-1
J: TRBJ2-4
D: NA
CDR3: CASSQGEGPENIQYF
DNA: TGCGCCAGCAGCCAAGGTGAGGGACCGGAAAACATTCAGTACTTC

size: NA
V: TRBV7-3
J: TRBJ2-1
D: NA
CDR3: CASSFGRNNEQFF
DNA: TGTGCCAGCAGCTTCGGCAGGAACAATGAGCAGTTCTTC

size: NA
V: TRBV4-3
J: TRBJ2-3
D: TRBD2
CDR3: CASSQGAGGPADTQYF
DNA: TGCGCCAGCAGCCAAGGGGCGGGAGGGCCAGCAGATACGCAGTATTTT

size: NA
V: TRBV2
J: TRBJ2-7
D: TRBD1
CDR3: CASSGDRNYEQYF
DNA: TGTGCCAGCAGTGGGGACAGGAACTACGAGCAGTACTTC

size: NA
V: TRBV27
J: TRBJ2-7
D: TRBD1
CDR3: CASRPAGGGYEQYF
DNA: TGTGCCAGCAGACCTGCAGGGGGCGGCTACGAGCAGTACTTC

size: NA
V: TRBV28
J: TRBJ2-7
D: NA
CDR3: CASGKDISYEQYF
DNA: TGTGCCAGCGGGAAGGACATCTCCTACGAGCAGTACTTC

size: NA
V: TRBV9
J: TRBJ1-5
D: TRBD1
CDR3: CASTPGTGGLGQPQHF
DNA: TGTGCCAGCACCCCCGGGACAGGGGGCCTTGGGCAGCCCCAGCATTTT

size: NA
V: TRBV19
J: TRBJ2-7
D: NA
CDR3: CASSIRQGPEQYF
DNA: TGTGCCAGTAGTATAAGGCAGGGGCCCGAGCAGTACTTC

size: NA
V: TRBV7-3
J: TRBJ1-2
D: TRBD1
CDR3: CASSLMGPDRGYGYTF
DNA: TGTGCCAGCAGCTTAATGGGGCCCGACAGGGGCTATGGCTACACCTTC

size: NA
V: TRBV19
J: TRBJ2-3
D: NA
CDR3: CASAGKADTQYF
DNA: TGTGCCAGCGCAGGGAAGGCAGATACGCAGTATTTT

size: NA
V: TRBV29-1
J: TRBJ1-6
D: NA
CDR3: CSVAPELNSPLHF
DNA: TGCAGCGTTGCGCCGGAGTTAAATTCACCCCTCCACTTT

size: once
V: TRBV5-1
J: TRBJ2-1
D: TRBD1
CDR3: CASSLGTGSYNEQFF
DNA: TGCGCCAGCAGCTTAGGGACAGGGTCCTACAATGAGCAGTTCTTC

size: NA
V: TRBV7-9
J: TRBJ1-3
D: NA
CDR3: CASSLTNTIYF
DNA: TGTGCCAGCAGCTTAACAAACACCATATATTTT

size: NA
V: TRBV7-9
J: TRBJ1-6
D: NA
CDR3: CASSPGRDNSPLHF
DNA: TGTGCCAGCAGCCCGGGACGGGATAATTCACCCCTCCACTTT

size: NA
V: TRBV4-3
J: TRBJ1-1
D: NA
CDR3: CASSQEPSGLGYTEAFF
DNA: TGCGCCAGCAGCCAAGAACCCTCTGGGTTGGGGTACACTGAAGCTTTCTTT

size: NA
V: TRBV30
J: TRBJ2-1
D: NA
CDR3: CAWRGLGGPTGRNEQFF
DNA: TGTGCCTGGAGGGGCCTGGGTGGGCCGACGGGAAGGAATGAGCAGTTCTTC

size: NA
V: TRBV2
J: TRBJ1-1
D: NA
CDR3: CASRDYKEAFF
DNA: TGTGCCAGCAGAGACTACAAGGAAGCTTTCTTT

size: NA
V: TRBV6-1
J: TRBJ1-5
D: TRBD1
CDR3: CASAGQGAGQPQHF
DNA: TGTGCCAGCGCAGGACAGGGGGCCGGTCAGCCCCAGCATTTT